A selection of T cell receptor beta chains follows, all from one sample in a study of blood T cell repertoires in COVID-19. The method was immunoSEQ multiplex PCR; TCRdb's version includes in-frame clones alone and lacks a portion of them. The sample gives some 340,000 clones, approximately 90% of which show up once; 3.9% is in the top ten. Specimen: PBMCs or T cells enriched from blood (not recorded which). The receptor source for this set is a woman in her twenties or thirties who had been exposed to COVID-19. The CDR3 runs from the conserved cysteine through the conserved F or W. A D gene is named only where the DNA matches it firmly. The size entry is marked missing in some rows and otherwise reads once, few, many or a size class.

abundance,len,j_gene,v_gene,d_gene,CDR3aa,CDR3nt
-,12,TRBJ2-3,TRBV9,-,CASSVFLDTQYF,TGTGCCAGCAGCGTTTTTCTAGATACGCAGTATTTT
-,17,TRBJ2-5,TRBV7-8,TRBD2,CASSLARQRGGRETQYF,TGTGCCAGCAGCTTAGCGAGGCAGCGGGGGGGCCGGGAGACCCAGTACTTC
-,14,TRBJ1-5,TRBV6-5,-,CASRDSYSNQPQHF,TGTGCCAGCAGGGACAGTTATAGCAATCAGCCCCAGCATTTT
-,15,TRBJ2-3,TRBV27,TRBD2,CASTFRGLATDTQYF,TGTGCCAGCACCTTCAGGGGACTAGCGACAGATACGCAGTATTTT
-,15,TRBJ1-2,TRBV15,-,CATSRDHKGLLGYTF,TGTGCCACCAGCAGAGATCACAAGGGACTTTTGGGCTACACCTTC
-,13,TRBJ2-7,TRBV6-5,-,CASLWGHLYEQYF,TGTGCCAGCTTATGGGGACACCTCTACGAGCAGTACTTC
-,15,TRBJ1-4,TRBV19,-,CASSILGGIREKLFF,TGTGCCAGTAGTATACTGGGAGGGATCCGTGAAAAACTGTTTTTT
-,15,TRBJ1-5,TRBV27,TRBD1,CASSSRQGGNQPQHF,TGTGCCAGCAGTTCGAGACAGGGGGGAAATCAGCCCCAGCATTTT
once,15,TRBJ1-1,TRBV19,TRBD1,CASSSSGTGDTEAFF,TGTGCCAGTAGTAGCTCCGGGACAGGGGACACTGAAGCTTTCTTT
-,15,TRBJ1-2,TRBV5-3,TRBD1,CAGRQGPHRNYGYTF,TGTGCCGGACGACAGGGCCCACACCGTAACTATGGCTACACCTTC
-,16,TRBJ2-5,TRBV4-1,-,CASSQGEDRPQETQYF,TGCGCCAGCAGCCAAGGGGAAGACAGACCCCAAGAGACCCAGTACTTC
-,11,TRBJ1-1,TRBV20-1,-,CSARRQTEAFF,TGCAGTGCTAGGAGACAGACTGAAGCTTTCTTT
-,16,TRBJ2-2,TRBV27,TRBD1,CASSFRDRGGTGELFF,TGTGCCAGCAGTTTCCGTGACAGGGGGGGCACCGGGGAGCTGTTTTTT
-,15,TRBJ1-1,TRBV6-5,-,CASSRRGAGDTEAFF,TGTGCCAGCAGCCGCAGGGGCGCCGGGGACACTGAAGCTTTCTTT
-,15,TRBJ1-1,TRBV2,-,CASTMTQSQESRAFF,TGTGCCAGCACCATGACCCAATCACAGGAAAGTCGGGCTTTCTTT
-,19,TRBJ2-3,TRBV4-1,TRBD2,CASSQDNRSFGTKVDTQYF,TGCGCCAGCAGCCAAGATAATCGAAGTTTCGGGACTAAGGTGGATACGCAGTATTTT
-,17,TRBJ1-5,TRBV29-1,TRBD1,CSATRDRGRWEYQPQHF,TGCAGCGCTACCCGGGACAGGGGCAGATGGGAATATCAGCCCCAGCATTTT
-,17,TRBJ1-5,TRBV28,-,CASSSPGFRGVGRTQHF,TGTGCCAGCAGTTCCCCGGGTTTTAGGGGAGTGGGGAGGACCCAGCATTTT
once,13,TRBJ1-2,TRBV9,-,CASSGQVDYGYTF,TGTGCCAGCAGCGGACAGGTGGACTATGGCTACACCTTC
once,14,TRBJ1-5,TRBV7-9,-,CASSFDRSNQPQHF,TGTGCCAGCAGCTTCGATCGGAGCAATCAGCCCCAGCATTTT
-,13,TRBJ2-5,TRBV5-1,-,CASSLVGKETQYF,TGCGCCAGCAGCTTGGTCGGGAAAGAGACCCAGTACTTC
-,15,TRBJ2-3,TRBV19,-,CASSIGGPRGDTQYF,TGTGCCAGTAGTATAGGCGGCCCCCGGGGGGATACGCAGTATTTT
-,16,TRBJ2-7,TRBV15,-,CATSSPGRRGSYEQYF,TGTGCCACCAGCAGTCCGGGTAGGAGGGGCTCGTACGAGCAGTACTTC
-,16,TRBJ2-1,TRBV27,TRBD1,CASSLWITGAGNEQFF,TGTGCCAGCAGTTTATGGATAACAGGGGCTGGCAATGAGCAGTTCTTC
-,14,TRBJ1-4,TRBV5-1,-,CASSDARSNEKLFF,TGCGCCAGCAGCGACGCCAGGTCTAATGAAAAACTGTTTTTT
-,14,TRBJ1-1,TRBV7-2,-,CASSFTRQNTEAFF,TGTGCCAGCAGCTTTACTAGACAGAACACTGAAGCTTTCTTT
-,15,TRBJ2-7,TRBV14,-,CASSQGGTHLYEQYF,TGTGCCAGCAGCCAAGGTGGGACACACCTTTACGAGCAGTACTTC
once,14,TRBJ2-7,TRBV7-8,-,CASSLAGDRYEQYF,TGTGCCAGCAGCTTAGCCGGGGATCGGTACGAGCAGTACTTC
-,14,TRBJ1-3,TRBV6-5,-,CASTRLGSGNTIYF,TGTGCCAGCACCCGACTAGGCTCTGGAAACACCATATATTTT
-,17,TRBJ1-2,TRBV6-1,TRBD1,CASSEAKGAGANYGYTF,TGTGCCAGCAGTGAAGCGAAGGGGGCAGGGGCCAACTATGGCTACACCTTC
-,16,TRBJ1-1,TRBV7-8,-,CASSLLKGASRTEAFF,TGTGCCAGCAGCTTGCTTAAGGGAGCGAGCAGGACTGAAGCTTTCTTT
-,15,TRBJ1-5,TRBV27,TRBD1,CASSLGTGVGQPQHF,TGTGCCAGCAGTCTCGGGACAGGGGTCGGACAGCCCCAGCATTTT
-,13,TRBJ1-1,TRBV6-5,-,CASSYRQGTEAFF,TGTGCCAGCAGTTATAGGCAGGGTACTGAAGCTTTCTTT
-,12,TRBJ2-7,TRBV19,-,CASSPSSYEQYF,TGTGCCAGTAGTCCCTCCTCCTACGAGCAGTACTTC
-,17,TRBJ2-7,TRBV7-9,TRBD1,CASSPPFGTGGAYEQYF,TGTGCCAGCAGCCCCCCCTTTGGGACAGGGGGTGCCTACGAGCAGTACTTC
-,15,TRBJ2-3,TRBV3-1/TRBV3-2,TRBD1,CASSPWDRGLDTQYF,TGTGCCAGCAGCCCTTGGGACAGGGGACTAGATACGCAGTATTTT
-,15,TRBJ1-2,TRBV4-1,-,CASSRSGTSNYGYTF,TGCGCCAGCAGCCGCTCCGGGACAAGTAACTATGGCTACACCTTC
-,12,TRBJ1-6,TRBV6-5,-,CASSRLSDTLHF,TGTGCCAGCAGCCGCCTGAGTGATACCCTCCACTTT
-,13,TRBJ1-6,TRBV20-1,TRBD1,CSASQGAYSPLHF,TGCAGTGCTAGTCAGGGGGCATATTCACCCCTCCACTTT
-,14,TRBJ2-7,TRBV9,TRBD2,CASSVGGGTYEQYF,TGTGCCAGCAGCGTGGGCGGGGGGACCTACGAGCAGTACTTC
-,18,TRBJ1-1,TRBV6-2/TRBV6-3,-,CASSYSMWAGSYMTEAFF,TGTGCCAGCAGTTACTCGATGTGGGCAGGGTCGTATATGACTGAAGCTTTCTTT
-,14,TRBJ1-1,TRBV27,-,CASNHDSLNTEAFF,TGTGCCAGCAATCATGACAGCTTGAACACTGAAGCTTTCTTT
-,16,TRBJ1-2,TRBV25-1,TRBD1,CASSDSPGGAGNGYTF,TGTGCCAGCAGTGATTCCCCAGGGGGCGCTGGGAATGGCTACACCTTC
-,14,TRBJ1-1,TRBV11-3,TRBD1,CASSSGQGFAEAFF,TGTGCCAGCAGCTCGGGACAGGGATTCGCTGAAGCTTTCTTT
-,16,TRBJ2-5,TRBV7-8,TRBD1,CASSLAKGAGQETQYF,TGTGCCAGCAGCTTAGCTAAGGGGGCAGGACAAGAGACCCAGTACTTC
-,12,TRBJ1-6,TRBV10-3,-,CAIKQGNSPLHF,TGTGCCATCAAGCAGGGAAATTCACCCCTCCACTTT
-,15,TRBJ1-2,TRBV6-5,-,CASHSSGQSNYGYTF,TGTGCCAGCCATTCAAGTGGACAGTCTAACTATGGCTACACCTTC
-,15,TRBJ2-7,TRBV6-2/TRBV6-3,TRBD2,CASSQTSGGSYEQYF,TGTGCCAGCAGTCAGACTAGCGGGGGTTCCTACGAGCAGTACTTC
-,14,TRBJ1-2,TRBV5-4,-,CASSRPPGRYGYTF,TGTGCCAGCAGCCGACCCCCTGGGCGCTATGGCTACACCTTC
-,15,TRBJ2-3,TRBV7-9,-,CASSDTGRSTDTQYF,TGTGCCAGCAGCGACACAGGGAGAAGCACAGATACGCAGTATTTT
-,18,TRBJ2-2,TRBV7-7,TRBD1,CASSSTVPGQGKTGELFF,TGTGCCAGCAGCTCGACTGTCCCGGGACAGGGAAAGACCGGGGAGCTGTTTTTT
-,16,TRBJ2-5,TRBV11-2,TRBD2,CATPYRGLAAQETQYF,TGTGCCACCCCCTACCGAGGACTAGCGGCCCAAGAGACCCAGTACTTC
-,14,TRBJ2-7,TRBV9,-,CASSYRAAPYEQYF,TGTGCCAGCAGCTACAGGGCAGCTCCCTACGAGCAGTACTTC
-,17,TRBJ2-3,TRBV4-2,TRBD2,CASSQAVQRGAGDTQYF,TGTGCCAGCAGCCAAGCGGTCCAGCGGGGGGCTGGAGATACGCAGTATTTT
few,14,TRBJ2-7,TRBV9,TRBD1,CASSVGTGLGEQYF,TGTGCCAGCAGCGTCGGGACAGGGTTAGGCGAGCAGTACTTC
-,15,TRBJ1-4,TRBV2,-,CASSEDGKTNEKLFF,TGTGCCAGCAGTGAGGACGGGAAGACTAATGAAAAACTGTTTTTT
-,15,TRBJ1-4,TRBV6-5,TRBD1,CASSYGQGGSEKLFF,TGTGCCAGCAGTTACGGACAGGGGGGAAGTGAAAAACTGTTTTTT